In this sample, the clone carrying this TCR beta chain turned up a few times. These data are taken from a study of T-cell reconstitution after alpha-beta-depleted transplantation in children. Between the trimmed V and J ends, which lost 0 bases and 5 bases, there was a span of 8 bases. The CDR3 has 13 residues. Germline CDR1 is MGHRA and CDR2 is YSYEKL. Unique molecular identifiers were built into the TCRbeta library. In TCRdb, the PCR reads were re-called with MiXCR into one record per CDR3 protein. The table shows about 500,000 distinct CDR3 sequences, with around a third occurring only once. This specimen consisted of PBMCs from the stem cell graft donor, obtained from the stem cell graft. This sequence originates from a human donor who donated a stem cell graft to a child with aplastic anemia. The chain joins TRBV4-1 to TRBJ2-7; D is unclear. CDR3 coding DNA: TGCGCCAGCAGCCAAGATCGCCCCAACGAGCAGTACTTC. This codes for CASSQDRPNEQYF.